The rows below give T cell receptor beta chains drawn from one sample of a study of tumor and adjacent non-tumor tissue in lung cancer. Each CDR3 protein gets one entry after TCRdb re-called the multiplex PCR reads with MiXCR. The data contain around 82,000 distinct CDR3 sequences, 80% to 90% of them singletons. What was sequenced was distant non-tumor lung tissue. The receptor source for this set is a man aged 60 to 75 with non-small cell lung cancer. CDR3s include the opening cysteine and the closing phenylalanine or tryptophan. D genes are given only for firm matches. Size is stated for part of the rows, as once, few or many counts, or as a class when the clone is expanded.

j_gene	d_gene	abundance	v_gene	CDR3nt	CDR3aa
TRBJ1-6	.	.	TRBV11-3	TGTGCCAGCGGAGACGGTTATACACCCCTCCACTTT	CASGDGYTPLHF
TRBJ1-1	.	.	TRBV6-2/TRBV6-3	TGTGCCAGCTGTTACCCCTACGGGAACATCGAAGCTTTCTTT	CASCYPYGNIEAFF
TRBJ2-6	.	.	TRBV6-5	TGTGCCAGCAGCCTAGCGAAAGCCAGTTCTGGGGCCAACGTCCTGACTTTC	CASSLAKASSGANVLTF
TRBJ2-1	.	.	TRBV11-2	TGTGCCAGCAGCCCCGGGACCAGTCTAAGGTATGAGCAGTTCTTC	CASSPGTSLRYEQFF
TRBJ1-2	.	once	TRBV6-5	TGTGCCAGCAGTTACCTTACAGGGAGGAGGGTTGGCTACACCTTC	CASSYLTGRRVGYTF
TRBJ2-1	TRBD2	.	TRBV11-3	TGTGCCAGCATCTCCCTAGCGGGAGGATACAATGAGCAGTTCTTC	CASISLAGGYNEQFF
TRBJ2-1	TRBD2	.	TRBV4-1	TGCACCAGCAGCCAACCCACTAGCGGAGGGGCTGAGCAGTTCTTC	CTSSQPTSGGAEQFF
TRBJ2-2	TRBD2	.	TRBV29-1	TGCAGCGTGATCGGGACTAGTGGGTTCGCCGGGGAGCTGTTTTTT	CSVIGTSGFAGELFF
TRBJ1-2	TRBD1	.	TRBV6-5	TGTGTCAGCAGTCAACAACCGGGACAGGGGGCTCTCTATGGCTACACCTTC	CVSSQQPGQGALYGYTF
TRBJ2-3	.	.	TRBV5-1	TGCGCCAGAAACCCTACCGCGAGAGATACGCAGTATTTT	CARNPTARDTQYF
TRBJ1-1	.	.	TRBV4-1	TGCTCCAGCAGCAATGGCCCTATCTCTATGAACACTGAAGCTTTCTTT	CSSSNGPISMNTEAFF
TRBJ2-7	TRBD2	.	TRBV5-4	TGTGCCAGCAGCTCGCCGCCGGGTAGCGGGAGCAGGGGCGTCTACGAGCAGTACTTC	CASSSPPGSGSRGVYEQYF
TRBJ1-6	.	many	TRBV14	TGTGCCAGCAGCCCTACAGGGTTTCGGCCACCCCTCCACTTT	CASSPTGFRPPLHF
TRBJ2-6	.	.	TRBV11-2	TGTGCCAGCAGCTTAGTTCCAAAGGACAGGCCCTGGGGGGCCAACGTCCTGGCTTTC	CASSLVPKDRPWGANVLAF
TRBJ1-1	.	.	TRBV6-5	TGTGCCAGCAGTTACTCGTTAGGGGTCACTGAAACTTTCTTT	CASSYSLGVTETFF
TRBJ2-5	.	.	TRBV6-5	TGTGCCAGCAGCCGCCGGGGGTTTCAAGAGACCCAGTACTTC	CASSRRGFQETQYF
TRBJ2-7	TRBD2	.	TRBV11-2	TGTGTCAACAGCACTTCTAGCGGGGGGGCTCGGGAGCAGTACTTC	CVNSTSSGGAREQYF
TRBJ1-1	.	.	TRBV12-3/TRBV12-4	TGTGCCAGCAGTTTCCCAGGGATACTGAAGACTGAAGCTTGCTTC	CASSFPGILKTEACF
TRBJ1-1	.	.	TRBV6-5	TGTGCCAGGAGTCTCTTTACGGCGGGGGACACTGAAGCTTTCTTT	CARSLFTAGDTEAFF
TRBJ2-7	.	.	TRBV20-1	TGCAGTGCTTCCCCTATGGGGTACGGGCAGTACTTC	CSASPMGYGQYF
TRBJ2-1	TRBD2	.	TRBV20-1	TGCAGTGTTCGTAGCGGGGGGGCGTCCTACGATGAGCAGTTCTTC	CSVRSGGASYDEQFF
TRBJ2-1	.	.	TRBV4-1	TGCGCCAGCAGCCTGGTGGGCGGTAGGGCCCAAGAGCGGTTCTTC	CASSLVGGRAQERFF
TRBJ2-1	.	.	TRBV6-5	TGTGTCAGTAGTTACTCGTACAGGCCGAGCTCCTACACTGAGCAGTTCTTC	CVSSYSYRPSSYTEQFF
TRBJ2-1	TRBD2	many	TRBV24-1	TGTGCCACCAAGGAGACGTGGGGGGGAGGGGAGTTCTTC	CATKETWGGGEFF
TRBJ1-5	.	many	TRBV6-2/TRBV6-3	TGTGCCAGCAGAGCGTACAGGGAAAACCAGCCCCAGCATTTT	CASRAYRENQPQHF
TRBJ1-4	.	.	TRBV20-1	TGCAGTGCGGGAACGGGGGCGTATAATGAAAAACTGTTTTTT	CSAGTGAYNEKLFF
TRBJ2-1	TRBD2	.	TRBV6-1	TGTGCCAGCAGTGATACTGCGGGAGGTCACAATGAGCAGTTTTTC	CASSDTAGGHNEQFF
TRBJ1-2	.	.	TRBV5-6	TGTGCCAGCAGCTCCCGGGACGGAATTAACTATGGCTTCACCTTC	CASSSRDGINYGFTF
TRBJ2-3	TRBD2	few	TRBV11-2	TGTGCCAGCAGCTTAGATGTAGCGGGAGTAGGACGTGGCACAGATACGCAGTATTTT	CASSLDVAGVGRGTDTQYF
TRBJ2-1	TRBD1	.	TRBV6-2/TRBV6-3	TGTGCCAGCAGTCCCCAGGGACAGAGTCCTAATGAGCAGTTTTTC	CASSPQGQSPNEQFF
TRBJ2-5	.	.	TRBV29-1	TGCAGCGTCGCACCCTTTGTTGAGACCCAGTACTTC	CSVAPFVETQYF